The rows below give T cell receptor beta chains drawn from one sample of a study of T cell responses to AZD1222 COVID-19 vaccine. The repertoire was sequenced with immunoSEQ multiplex PCR; TCRdb's copy has only in-frame clones and lacks some. The sample yields roughly 67,000 clones, more than 70% seen once. Sequences were derived from peripheral blood, sampled on day 0 of AZD1222 vaccination. The receptors shown here come from an adult in good health. The CDR3 runs from the conserved cysteine through the conserved F or W. The D gene is left open where the match is weak. Clone size is shown for a subset of rows, as once, few, many or a class of expanded clone.

>NA|14|TRBV3-1/TRBV3-2|NA|TRBJ1-6
CASSQRGGNSPLHF
TGTGCCAGCAGCCAAAGGGGGGGGAATTCACCCCTCCACTTT
>NA|14|TRBV14|NA|TRBJ2-3
CASSQGRGTDTQYF
TGTGCCAGCAGCCAAGGCAGGGGCACAGATACGCAGTATTTT
>NA|16|TRBV5-4|TRBD1|TRBJ1-6
CASSLEGAEYNSPLHF
TGTGCCAGCAGCTTGGAGGGGGCGGAATATAATTCACCCCTCCACTTT
>NA|11|TRBV2|NA|TRBJ2-7
CASLNRYEQYF
TGTGCCAGCTTGAACCGCTACGAGCAGTACTTC
>NA|12|TRBV6-2/TRBV6-3|NA|TRBJ1-6
CASSQYRQVFHF
TGTGCCAGCAGTCAGTACAGACAGGTTTTCCACTTT
>NA|11|TRBV18|NA|TRBJ2-5
CASSLQETQYF
TGTGCCAGCTCACTACAAGAGACCCAGTACTTC
>NA|16|TRBV7-9|TRBD2|TRBJ2-3
CASSNGLAGNTDTQYF
TGTGCCAGCAGCAACGGACTAGCGGGGAACACAGATACGCAGTATTTT
>NA|16|TRBV7-3|NA|TRBJ2-1
CASSSTPGTKYNEQFF
TGTGCCAGCAGCTCAACCCCCGGGACAAAATACAATGAGCAGTTCTTC
>NA|11|TRBV30|NA|TRBJ1-1
CAWRTNRAAFF
TGTGCCTGGCGCACCAACAGGGCGGCTTTCTTT
>NA|13|TRBV6-5|NA|TRBJ1-4
CASKDRKNEKLFF
TGTGCCAGCAAGGACAGAAAAAATGAAAAACTGTTTTTT
>NA|14|TRBV2|TRBD1|TRBJ1-2
CASSETGGFDGYTF
TGTGCCAGCAGTGAGACAGGGGGCTTTGATGGCTACACCTTC
>NA|13|TRBV27|NA|TRBJ1-5
CASSFTPHQPQHF
TGTGCCAGCAGTTTCACACCCCATCAGCCCCAGCATTTT
>NA|16|TRBV5-1|NA|TRBJ1-6
CASSLAGGPYNSPLHF
TGCGCCAGCAGTTTAGCCGGCGGCCCCTATAATTCACCCCTCCACTTT
>NA|15|TRBV6-1|TRBD1|TRBJ2-7
CASSEVGGFSYEQYF
TGTGCCAGCAGTGAAGTAGGGGGCTTCTCCTACGAGCAGTACTTC
>NA|14|TRBV3-1/TRBV3-2|NA|TRBJ1-2
CASSQDYRGGGYTF
TGTGCCAGCAGCCAAGATTATCGAGGGGGTGGCTACACCTTC
>few|13|TRBV10-3|NA|TRBJ2-5
CAIRDSLAETQYF
TGTGCCATCAGGGACAGTCTGGCGGAGACCCAGTACTTC
>NA|18|TRBV28|NA|TRBJ2-2
CASSFPMGLVSPTGELFF
TGTGCCAGCAGTTTCCCGATGGGGCTAGTAAGTCCCACCGGGGAGCTGTTTTTT
>once|14|TRBV7-2|NA|TRBJ2-7
CASSLERLSYEQYF
TGTGCCAGCAGCTTAGAGCGGCTAAGCTACGAGCAGTACTTC
>NA|18|TRBV6-2/TRBV6-3|TRBD2|TRBJ2-1
CASSPASGGTNAYNEQFF
TGTGCCAGCAGTCCAGCTAGCGGGGGGACAAATGCATACAATGAGCAGTTCTTC
>NA|16|TRBV28|TRBD1|TRBJ2-7
CASSSTGQGAAYEQYF
TGTGCCAGCAGTTCTACGGGACAGGGGGCCGCCTACGAGCAGTACTTC
>NA|15|TRBV7-6|NA|TRBJ1-2
CASSLAGPANYGYTF
TGTGCCAGCAGCTTAGCGGGGCCAGCTAACTATGGCTACACCTTC
>NA|15|TRBV28|TRBD1|TRBJ1-4
CASSSRQGASEKLFF
TGTGCCAGCAGTTCCAGACAGGGGGCTAGTGAAAAACTGTTTTTT
>NA|15|TRBV28|TRBD1|TRBJ2-7
CASTPPGQGAYEQYF
TGTGCCAGCACCCCACCGGGACAGGGGGCTTACGAGCAGTACTTC
>once|15|TRBV27|TRBD1|TRBJ1-6
CASTVGTGINSPLHF
TGTGCCAGCACCGTGGGGACAGGGATAAATTCACCCCTCCACTTT
>NA|11|TRBV28|NA|TRBJ1-1
CASSRQTEAFF
TGTGCCAGCAGTAGACAGACGGAAGCTTTCTTT
>NA|15|TRBV19|TRBD1|TRBJ2-7
CASSVAGTGEVGQYF
TGTGCCAGTAGTGTCGCCGGGACAGGGGAGGTAGGGCAGTACTTC
>NA|16|TRBV19|TRBD2|TRBJ2-3
CASSITGGGRRDTQYF
TGTGCCAGTAGTATCACGGGCGGGGGGCGCCGGGATACGCAGTATTTT
>NA|14|TRBV3-1/TRBV3-2|NA|TRBJ1-4
CASSQRSSNEKLFF
TGTGCCAGCAGCCAAAGAAGTTCTAATGAAAAACTGTTTTTT
>once|12|TRBV19|NA|TRBJ1-2
CASSPDNYGYTF
TGTGCCAGTAGTCCCGACAACTATGGCTACACCTTC
>once|16|TRBV28|NA|TRBJ2-1
CASSSPGTSLRNEQFF
TGTGCCAGCAGTTCCCCCGGGACCAGCCTGCGCAATGAGCAGTTCTTC
>NA|15|TRBV2|TRBD2|TRBJ2-1
CASKETSGRTNEQFF
TGTGCCAGCAAAGAGACTAGCGGGAGAACGAATGAGCAGTTCTTC
>NA|15|TRBV19|TRBD2|TRBJ2-2
CASSLSGGLRGELFF
TGTGCCAGTAGTCTCTCGGGGGGGCTGAGAGGGGAGCTGTTTTTT
>NA|14|TRBV28|TRBD1|TRBJ1-5
CASSFGTGAQPQHF
TGTGCCAGCAGTTTCGGGACAGGGGCTCAGCCCCAGCATTTT
>NA|16|TRBV9|TRBD1|TRBJ2-3
CASSVLRTGGTDTQYF
TGTGCCAGCAGCGTATTGAGAACAGGGGGCACAGATACGCAGTATTTT
>NA|15|TRBV6-5|NA|TRBJ2-4
CATMMGDSQRNIQYF
TGTGCCACCATGATGGGAGATAGCCAAAGAAACATTCAGTACTTC
>NA|18|TRBV4-1|NA|TRBJ2-7
CASSQDSLGTVAGYEQYF
TGCGCCAGCAGCCAAGATTCCCTGGGTACAGTGGCCGGCTACGAGCAGTACTTC
>once|17|TRBV4-2|TRBD2|TRBJ2-2
CASSPLAGGPDTGELFF
TGTGCCAGCAGCCCCCTGGCGGGGGGGCCCGACACCGGGGAGCTGTTTTTT
>NA|13|TRBV9|NA|TRBJ1-2
CASSVGRGDGYTF
TGTGCCAGCAGCGTAGGCAGGGGAGATGGCTACACCTTC
>NA|17|TRBV6-2/TRBV6-3|NA|TRBJ1-1
CASSYEQKTGSGTEAFF
TGTGCCAGCAGTTACGAACAAAAGACGGGATCCGGCACTGAAGCTTTCTTT